This T cell receptor (beta chain) was recovered during a study of blood T cells in healthy people across ages. Healthy individuals of Caucasian origin from Russia, aged 6 to 90, served as donors. V was pared by 5 bases and J by 4 bases, with 17 bases between. The CDR3 loop spans 16 amino acids. Germline V CDR1 and CDR2: SGHNT, YENEEA. A second 7 to 11 cycle PCR used barcoded and J-beta primers. In TCRdb, the 5' RACE reads were re-called with MiXCR into one record per CDR3 protein. The data contain 700,000 to 900,000 distinct CDR3 sequences, roughly 50% of them singletons. The rearrangement joins TRBV11-3 to TRBJ1-4; D perhaps matches TRBD1 (5 bases). The sequence came from a man older than 75 in good health. The sample was blood. The DNA for the CDR3 is TGTGCCAGCAGCCTCAAAGCAGGGTCCGGTAATGAAAAACTGTTTTTT. Amino acids: CASSLKAGSGNEKLFF.